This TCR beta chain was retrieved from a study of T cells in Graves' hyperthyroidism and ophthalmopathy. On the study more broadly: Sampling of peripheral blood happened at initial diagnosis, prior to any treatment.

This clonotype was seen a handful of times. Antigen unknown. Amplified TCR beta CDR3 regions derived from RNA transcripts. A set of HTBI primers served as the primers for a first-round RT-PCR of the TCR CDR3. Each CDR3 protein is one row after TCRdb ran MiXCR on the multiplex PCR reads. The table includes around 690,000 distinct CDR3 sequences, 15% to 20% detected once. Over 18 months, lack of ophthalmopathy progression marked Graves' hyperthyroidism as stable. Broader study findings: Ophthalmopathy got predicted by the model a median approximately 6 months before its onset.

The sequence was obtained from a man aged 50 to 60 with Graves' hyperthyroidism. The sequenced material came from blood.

CDR3 bases: TGCGCCAGCAGTTTTTTTGGGGGGCTCCGATCCTACGAGCAGTACTTC. Translation: CASSFFGGLRSYEQYF. The V gene is TRBV5-1, the J gene TRBJ2-7, with D possibly called TRBD1 or TRBD2 (6 bases each). Germline V gene data show CDR1 as SGHRS and CDR2 as YFSETQ. This CDR3 has 16 residues. Trimming shortened V by 5 bases and J by 1 base, and 19 bases separated the two germline ends. Full variable domain (missing parts from reference TRBV5-1 and TRBJ2-7): KAGVTQTPRYLIKTRGQQVTLSCSPISGHRSVSWYQQTPGQGLQFLFEYFSETQRNKGNFPGRFSGRQFSNSRSEMNVSTLELGDSALYLCASSFFGGLRSYEQYFGPGTRLTVT.